This TCR beta chain was profiled in a study of Graves' ophthalmopathy and Graves' hyperthyroidism. PBMCs had their origin in fresh peripheral blood (approximately 9.9 ml). V was pared by 6 bases and J by 1 base, with 11 bases of the junction left unmatched. Germline CDR1 reads MNHNS; CDR2 reads SASEGT. The CDR3 extends over 16 amino acids. Overall study findings and caveats: Among thyroid clonotypes expanded above 0.001 frequency, most also appeared in blood. As the model predicted ophthalmopathy progression, it achieved a sensitivity of around 71% and a specificity of around 73%. Built on 13 signatures, a model told ophthalmopathy apart from stable hyperthyroidism with about 91% sensitivity and approximately 80% specificity.

Amplification of the TCR beta CDR3 regions used RNA transcripts (as template). HTBI primers were used in a first-round RT-PCR, which preceded a second-round multiplex PCR. TCRdb reprocessed the multiplex PCR reads via MiXCR and lists one record per CDR3 protein. The profile covers about 160,000 distinct CDR3 sequences, with 37% appearing a single time and about 5.8% taken by the ten largest. Points on this clonotype: Its matching antigen is unknown.

The rearrangement links TRBV6-1 to TRBJ2-5, with TRBD2 matching 7 bases. The sequence came from a woman in her forties with Graves' ophthalmopathy. Material for sequencing was peripheral blood. The CDR3 loop reads CASRVRLAESQETQYF. The DNA for the CDR3 is TGTGCCAGCAGGGTTAGGCTAGCGGAATCCCAAGAGACCCAGTACTTC.